This passage covers 10 T cell receptor beta chains from one sample sequenced in a study of healthy donors' naive CD4 and CD8 T cells. TCR libraries were built from 400 to 650 ng of total RNA by linear amplification. TCRdb itself ran the reads through MiXCR, one entry per CDR3 protein. The sample lists 150,000 to 200,000 distinct CDR3 sequences; around three quarters were seen once. The sample comprised naive CD4+ and CD8+ T cells sorted from blood, pooled from several donors. The receptors here all came from a pool of human donors in good health; the sample pools cells from several healthy donors.

The V call is TRBV29-1, the J call TRBJ2-3; 8 nucleotides agree with TRBD2. CDR3 length: 14 residues. Trimming took 1 base from V and 5 from J; bases not matched to a gene: 5. CDR1 is SQVTM, CDR2 ANQGSEA, per germline. In DNA, the CDR3 is TGCAGCGTTGAAGTCCCTCTAGCGGGAGATACGCAGTATTTT. It codes for CSVEVPLAGDTQYF.

V and J are TRBV12-3 or TRBV12-4 and TRBJ1-1; D uncertain. V was pared by 2 bases and J by 7 bases, with 17 bases between. The CDR3 length is 15 residues. The chain's CDR3 is CASSLPPMLKDEAFF. The CDR3, as DNA: TGTGCCAGCAGTTTACCCCCTATGCTTAAGGATGAAGCTTTCTTT.

V and J are TRBV29-1 and TRBJ2-7; possibly TRBD1 for D (5 bases). Between the trimmed V and J ends, which lost 3 bases and 5 bases, there was a span of 11 bases. Germline V gene lookup returns CDR1 SQVTM and CDR2 ANQGSEA. The CDR3 spans 12 residues. Here the CDR3 reads CSVDAGKDEQYF. The CDR3 region has the DNA TGCAGCGTTGACGCAGGGAAGGACGAGCAGTACTTC.

The V call is TRBV18, the J call TRBJ2-5; D is ambiguous. Germline V lookup: CDR1 KGHSH, CDR2 LQKENI. Trimming removed 4 bases from V and 1 base from J, with 13 bases in between. This CDR3 has 15 residues. CDR3 loop: CASSLGTLAQETQYF. CDR3 DNA: TGTGCCAGCTCACTCGGCACCCTCGCCCAAGAGACCCAGTACTTC.

This rearrangement joins TRBV7-8 to TRBJ1-1, with D possibly matching TRBD1 (5 bases). The germline V gene encodes CDR1 SGHVS and CDR2 FQNEAQ. The CDR3 is 14 amino acids. Trimming stripped 3 bases from V and 0 bases from J, with 8 bases between. The CDR3 nucleotides are TGTGCCAGCAGCTTCCCAGGGATGAACACTGAAGCTTTCTTT. Its translation is CASSFPGMNTEAFF.

This clonotype was seen only a few times. The chain combines TRBV6-5 with TRBJ2-4; D possibly corresponds to TRBD1 (5 bases). Per the germline V gene, CDR1 is MNHEY and CDR2 is SVGAGI. V lost 5 bases and J 14 bases, leaving 16 bases between the germline ends. CDR3 size: 12 residues. CDR3 residues: CASSKGRGWEYF. DNA for the CDR3: TGTGCCAGCAGTAAGGGTAGGGGATGGGAGTACTTC.

This clonotype was recorded only once. The V and J genes are TRBV29-1 and TRBJ2-3, with D unclear. The V gene lost 4 bases and the J gene lost 3 bases, with 14 bases spanning the gap. This CDR3 has 14 residues. In germline, CDR1 is SQVTM, CDR2 ANQGSEA. The CDR3 protein is CSVGRGFQTDTQYF. The CDR3 region has the DNA TGCAGCGTTGGTAGAGGATTCCAAACAGATACGCAGTATTTT.

The chain employs TRBV5-5 and TRBJ2-1; a possible D gene is TRBD1 (5 bases). This CDR3 region has 15 residues. The V end was cut by 0 bases, the J end by 8 bases, with 15 bases between. The germline gives CDR1 SGHKS, CDR2 YYEKEE (reference sequence). The CDR3, as DNA: TGTGCCAGCAGCTTGGAAAGAACAGGCTGGGATGAGCAGTTCTTC. Translation: CASSLERTGWDEQFF.

The count of this clonotype is one. The V call is TRBV29-1, the J call TRBJ2-3; possible D gene TRBD1, 5 bases. This CDR3 has 15 residues. The germline V gene encodes CDR1 SQVTM and CDR2 ANQGSEA. V lost 3 bases to trimming and J lost 6 bases, with 19 bases between them. The CDR3 loop reads CSVDGLGQGIDTQYF. For the CDR3, the DNA is TGCAGCGTTGATGGGTTGGGGCAGGGAATTGATACGCAGTATTTT.

This clonotype was detected only once. The V gene is TRBV6-2 or TRBV6-3, the J gene TRBJ1-1; D gene unclear. The germline gives CDR1 MNHEY, CDR2 SVGEGT. This CDR3 has 15 residues. V was pared by 0 bases and J by 0 bases, with 8 bases between. The CDR3 region is CASSYSPHVNTEAFF. CDR3 sequence (DNA): TGTGCCAGCAGTTACTCACCCCACGTGAACACTGAAGCTTTCTTT.